The T cell receptor (beta chain) described here comes from a study of response to subunit inactivated influenza vaccine. TCRdb independently ran MiXCR on the RT-PCR reads; one entry per CDR3 protein. The table shows 600,000 to 700,000 distinct CDR3 sequences, with approximately 15% occurring only once. Germline values: CDR1 LNHDA, CDR2 SQIVND (reference sequence). The CDR3 is 15 amino acids. This clonotype was observed many times. An end of the junction does not agree with germline; a read error may underlie this. The V gene is TRBV19, the J gene TRBJ1-1, with unresolved D. This sequence was found in a man aged 50 or older who received an inactivated influenza vaccine. The sample was PBMCs from blood, taken approximately 15 days before vaccination. CDR3 coding DNA: TGTGCCAGTAGTACCCCCCGGACGGTCTACACTGAGGCTTTCTTT. Encoded protein: CASSTPRTVYTEAFF.